The clone carrying this T cell receptor beta chain is classed as medium-sized. Antigen unknown. This sample was taken from a study of metastatic and nonmetastatic thyroid tumors. For the study at large: Across peripheral blood and tumor or nodule tissue samples taken from malignant and benign thyroid patients, the repertoires were compared with one another.

Study-wide points: Significantly greater TCR beta diversity was reportedly found in malignant thyroid tumors than in benign nodules (in blood and tumor).

Authors' analysis steps: Building a distant-metastasis classifier for papillary thyroid cancer drew on CDR3 differences across clinicopathological groups. TCRdb re-called clones from the PCR reads using MiXCR. The V and J calls and clone size come from TCRdb's table, not from the authors' own analysis. Of about 5,600 clones in the sample, around 30% are singletons; the top ten hold around 20%. Thyroid surgery took place with no prior treatment in any patient. V was cut by 2 bases and J by 11 bases, with 19 bases left in between. This CDR3 is built from 15 residues. Germline V CDR1 and CDR2: GTSNPN, SVGIG (reference sequence).

The V and J genes are TRBV30 and TRBJ1-6; D is unclear. Sequences were obtained from adjacent normal tissue. The TCR was taken from a female donor with papillary thyroid cancer or a benign thyroid nodule (not recorded which). Some clones in this sample may be carry-over from other donors' samples. This chain's CDR3 is CAWSPTQQRLPPLHF. In DNA form, the CDR3 reads TGTGCCTGGAGTCCAACCCAACAGAGACTTCCACCCCTCCACTTT.